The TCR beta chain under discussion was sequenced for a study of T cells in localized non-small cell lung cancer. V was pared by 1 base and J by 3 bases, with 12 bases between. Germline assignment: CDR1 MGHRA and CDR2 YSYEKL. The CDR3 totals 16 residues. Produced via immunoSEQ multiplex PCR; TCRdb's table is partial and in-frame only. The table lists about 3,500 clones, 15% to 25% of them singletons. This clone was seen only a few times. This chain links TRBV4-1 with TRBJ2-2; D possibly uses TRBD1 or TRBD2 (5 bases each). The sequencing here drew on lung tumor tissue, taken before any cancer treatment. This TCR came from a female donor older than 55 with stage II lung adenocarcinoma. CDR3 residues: CASSQAYGADTGELFF. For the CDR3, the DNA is TGCGCCAGCAGCCAAGCGTACGGGGCGGACACCGGGGAGCTGTTTTTT.